This T cell receptor (beta chain) was retrieved from a study of identical twins. V lost 5 bases, J lost 4 bases, and 16 bases lay in between. Germline V CDR1 and CDR2: DFQATT, SNEGSKA (reference sequence). The CDR3 contains 14 residues. Findings of the study overall: Excess low generation probability was seen in twin-shared out-of-frame alpha sequences. Twin pairs had excess sharing that was weaker in beta out-of-frame sequences. Analyses of zero insertions could, in part, be confounded by invariant MAIT and iNKT cells.

Template switching, a step in the protocol, added a universal primer site, and cDNA carried unique molecular identifiers. TCRdb reanalysed the 5' RACE reads using MiXCR and keeps one entry per CDR3 protein. The sample includes 250,000 to 350,000 distinct CDR3 sequences, more than 6.5% of them seen just once. This clonotype was recorded a few times. Its antigen remains unidentified. This sample also belongs to another study, concerning yellow fever vaccine responses in identical twins.

The sequence was collected from a woman under 30 in good health. The chain uses TRBV20-1 and TRBJ2-3; D is possibly TRBD2 (6 bases). Material for sequencing was memory (CD45RO+) T cells sorted from blood. This CDR3 reads CSAGGPPEPDTQYF. The CDR3 region has the DNA TGCAGTGCTGGAGGGCCACCGGAACCAGATACGCAGTATTTT.